This T cell receptor beta chain stems from a study of identical twins. TCRdb called the 5' RACE reads again in MiXCR, with one record for every CDR3 protein. The repertoire includes 700,000 or so distinct CDR3 sequences, 21% of them detected once, and around 4.5% sits in the top ten. This clonotype showed up just a few times. Its antigen is not known. General study results and limits: Carriage of fewer insertions was seen in abundant cord blood beta clonotypes, whereas memory repertoires showed none.

Germline lookup yields CDR1 SGHRS and CDR2 YFSETQ. This CDR3 is 14 amino acids long. With 4 bases clipped from V and 3 bases from J, the junction kept 5 bases outside the gene matches. These records were also assigned to another study, of T cells expressing NK-cell markers. That report adds: The TCR beta repertoires were obtained from sorted CD3+CD56+NKG2C+, CD3+CD56+NKG2C- and CD3+CD56-NKG2C+ T cells. One of eight sequenced donors was HCMV-seronegative; the other seven were seropositive.

The material sequenced was PBMCs. The J gene is TRBJ2-3, the V gene TRBV5-1; 7 bases are a match to TRBD2. The sequence derives from a woman between 18 and 29 years old in good health. CDR3 DNA sequence: TGCGCCAGCAGCCTGCTAGCGGATACAGATACGCAGTATTTT. Protein product: CASSLLADTDTQYF.